The 21 T cell receptor beta chains reported below all come from one sample, sequenced in a study of cytomegalovirus exposure and HLA in healthy donors. Primers included in the PCR were 60 Vbeta and 13 Jbeta primers. This table comes from immunoSEQ multiplex PCR, and its TCRdb copy is limited to in-frame clones, with some not included. The repertoire holds around 94,000 clones, with roughly 79% as singletons. Sequencing was carried out using PBMCs. All receptors come from a woman aged 40 to 50 in good health and CMV-seronegative.

This clone occurred once. The chain uses TRBV29-1 and TRBJ1-1; a weak D match, TRBD1 (6 bases). The CDR3 covers 13 residues. V lost 5 bases to trimming and J lost 0 bases, with 10 bases between them. Per the germline V gene, CDR1 is SQVTM and CDR2 is ANQGSEA. The CDR3 DNA reads as TGCAGCGTTACAGGGCTCATGAACACTGAAGCTTTCTTT. Its protein is CSVTGLMNTEAFF. Full variable domain (remainder filled in from reference TRBV29-1 and TRBJ1-1): SAVISQKPSRDICQRGTSLTIQCQVDSQVTMMFWYRQQPGQSLTLIATANQGSEATYESGFVIDKFPISRPNLTFSTLTVSNMSPEDSSIYLCSVTGLMNTEAFFGQGTRLTVV.

This clone was found many times. Other nucleotide sequences from this sample produce the same CDR3. The chain has TRBV2 and TRBJ2-6, with 8 bases aligning to TRBD1. Germline-derived CDR1 and CDR2 are SNHLY and FYNNEI. Trimming took 7 bases from V and 0 from J; bases not matched to a gene: 11. The CDR3 is 18 amino acids. The CDR3 reads CASNEDRASFSGANVLTF. CDR3 bases: TGTGCCAGCAATGAGGACAGGGCCTCTTTCTCTGGGGCCAACGTCCTGACTTTC. Full variable domain (remainder filled in from reference TRBV2 and TRBJ2-6): EPEVTQTPSHQVTQMGQEVILRCVPISNHLYFYWYRQILGQKVEFLVSFYNNEISEKSEIFDDQFSVERPDGSNFTLKIRSTKLEDSAMYFCASNEDRASFSGANVLTFGAGSRLTVL.

V is TRBV6-5 and J is TRBJ1-5; 7 bases agree with TRBD1. The CDR3 covers 13 residues. The germline gives CDR1 MNHEY, CDR2 SVGAGI. V shed 1 base and J 7 bases; nucleotides not matched to a gene: 1. The CDR3 loop is CASSYFRGQPQHF. CDR3 bases: TGTGCCAGCAGTTACTTCAGGGGGCAGCCCCAGCATTTT.

This clone was seen a single time. The rearrangement joins TRBV27 to TRBJ1-3, with D perhaps matching TRBD1 (6 bases). The germline V gene encodes CDR1 MNHEY and CDR2 SMNVEV (reference sequence). There are 15 residues in the CDR3. The ends were cut back, 8 bases at V and 0 bases at J, with 14 bases in the middle. The CDR3 DNA is TGTGCCAGCCGCCCCGGGACAAACTCTGGAAACACCATATATTTT. Protein sequence: CASRPGTNSGNTIYF.

This chain links TRBV6-6 with TRBJ2-6, with D unresolved. CDR1 and CDR2 from the germline V gene are MNHNY and SVGAGI (reference sequence). Trimming took 0 bases from V and 2 from J, leaving 5 bases between them. The CDR3 runs to 15 residues. As DNA, the CDR3 is TGTGCCAGCAGTTACTCCCTCGCTGGGGCCAACGTCCTGACTTTC. It encodes CASSYSLAGANVLTF.

V gene TRBV7-5 combines with J gene TRBJ2-4; no DNA check was done on the table's D call, TRBD2. TRBV7-5 is described as a pseudogene. The CDR3 runs 15 residues. The CDR3 is CARSLARHRENIQYF. Here the CDR3 DNA reads TGTGCCAGAAGCTTAGCCCGTCACCGGGAAAACATTCAGTACTTC.

V and J are TRBV4-1 and TRBJ2-3; 7 bases fit TRBD2. Germline assignment: CDR1 MGHRA and CDR2 YSYEKL. V gave up 4 bases and J gave up 5 bases; unmatched junction bases: 9. This CDR3 contains 15 residues. CDR3 loop: CASSPGLPRGDTQYF. CDR3 DNA: TGCGCCAGCAGCCCGGGACTACCGCGGGGAGATACGCAGTATTTT.

The chain is built from TRBV5-5 and TRBJ2-7; D is perhaps TRBD1 (5 bases). CDR1 SGHKS and CDR2 YYEKEE come from the germline V gene (reference sequence). With 3 bases removed from V and 2 bases from J, the gap between germline ends came to 12 bases. The CDR3 has 14 residues. The CDR3 nucleotides read TGTGCCAGCAGCTCGGCAGGGCGTGCCTACGAGCAGTACTTC. Amino acid sequence: CASSSAGRAYEQYF.

There are a few counts of this clone. CDR3 sequence reads: CASSEKGRGAAAQYF. The CDR3 nucleotides are TGTGCCAGCAGTGAAAAGGGGCGCGGGGCAGCCGCGCAGTATTTT. The gene calls are TRBV25-1 and TRBJ2-3; possibly TRBD2 for D (6 bases). This CDR3 region has 15 residues. V was trimmed by 2 bases and J by 10 bases, leaving 19 bases between them. Germline loops: CDR1 MGHDK, CDR2 SYGVNS.

The rearrangement joins TRBV5-6 to TRBJ2-1, with D possibly matching TRBD2 (5 bases). CDR3 length: 13 amino acids. V was clipped by 0 bases and J by 7 bases, with 8 bases between them. CDR1 SGHDT and CDR2 YYEEEE come from the germline V gene. CDR3 residues: CASSLGLPNEQFF. The CDR3 region has the DNA TGTGCCAGCAGCTTGGGACTACCTAATGAGCAGTTCTTC.

The chain carries TRBV18 and TRBJ1-1, with D unclear. CDR3 length: 12 residues. With 3 bases removed from V and 1 base from J, the gap between germline ends came to 3 bases. Germline values: CDR1 KGHSH, CDR2 LQKENI. In DNA form, the CDR3 reads TGTGCCAGCTCACCTCAGAACACTGAAGCTTTCTTT. Protein: CASSPQNTEAFF.

The chain couples TRBV18 to TRBJ1-1; TRBD1 might be the D (6 bases). The V end was cut by 4 bases, the J end by 1 base, with 7 bases between. Germline V lookup: CDR1 KGHSH, CDR2 LQKENI. The CDR3 loop spans 13 amino acids. This CDR3 reads CASSLDRNTEAFF. The DNA of the CDR3 is TGTGCCAGCTCACTGGACAGGAACACTGAAGCTTTCTTT.

This clone has just a few counts. The gene calls are TRBV7-6 and TRBJ1-1; D remains ambiguous. Germline V lookup: CDR1 SGHVS, CDR2 FNYEAQ. This CDR3 spans 12 amino acids. V lost 6 bases and J 8 bases, leaving 13 bases between the germline ends. As DNA, the CDR3 is TGTGCCAGCAGTTCATCGTCGGAGGAAGCTTTCTTT. Its translation is CASSSSSEEAFF.

The J gene is TRBJ1-2, the V gene TRBV4-3, with D perhaps matching TRBD1 (6 bases). This CDR3 contains 17 residues. Trimming pared 0 bases from V and 4 bases from J, leaving 18 bases between. Germline V gene sequence: CDR1 LGHNA, CDR2 YSLEER. DNA for the CDR3: TGCGCCAGCAGCCAAGATCAAGTGGGCGGGGGCGCCTATGGCTACACCTTC. Protein product: CASSQDQVGGGAYGYTF.

The chain has TRBV7-9 and TRBJ1-2, with TRBD1 matching 7 bases. The germline gives CDR1 SEHNR, CDR2 FQNEAQ (reference sequence). The trim removed 5 bases at V and 4 bases at J, leaving 7 bases unmatched. This CDR3 has 14 amino acids. The CDR3 DNA reads TGTGCCAGCAGCCCCGGGGGGGACAGCTATGGCTACACCTTC. Amino acids: CASSPGGDSYGYTF.

CDR3 protein: CASSRASGENYGYTF. Here the CDR3 DNA reads TGTGCCAGCAGCCGAGCCTCAGGGGAAAACTATGGCTACACCTTC. This rearrangement joins TRBV7-2 to TRBJ1-2; D might be TRBD1 (6 bases). Trimming took off 5 bases at V and 2 bases at J, with 15 bases between the two ends. This CDR3 contains 15 residues. The germline V gene has CDR1 SGHTA and CDR2 FQGNSA.

The CDR3 loop is CASSTDMARSYEQYF. The CDR3 DNA reads as TGTGCCAGCAGCACCGACATGGCCCGCTCCTACGAGCAGTACTTC. The chain combines TRBV2 with TRBJ2-7; D is unresolved. Deletions cut 6 bases from V and 0 bases from J, with 15 bases between. Germline-derived CDR1 and CDR2 are SNHLY and FYNNEI. CDR3 length equals 15 residues. The full variable domain, completed using reference TRBV2 and TRBJ2-7, is EPEVTQTPSHQVTQMGQEVILRCVPISNHLYFYWYRQILGQKVEFLVSFYNNEISEKSEIFDDQFSVERPDGSNFTLKIRSTKLEDSAMYFCASSTDMARSYEQYFGPGTRLTVT.

About this clone itself: The junction departs from the called germline gene at one end, perhaps through a read error. This chain links TRBV7-7 with TRBJ2-5; D not certain. The CDR3 is 19 residues long. Per the germline V gene, CDR1 is SSHAT and CDR2 is FNYEAQ (reference sequence). In nucleotides, the CDR3 is TGTGCTAGCAGCTTAGAGCCAGGCAAAGGATTGCAGTTCAAAGGGACCCAGTACTTC. Encoded protein: CASSLEPGKGLQFKGTQYF. Variable domain in full (rest from reference TRBV7-7 and TRBJ2-5): GAGVSQSPRYKVTKRGQDVTLRCDPISSHATLYWYQQALGQGPEFLTYFNYEAQPDKSGLPSDRFSAERPEGSISTLTIQRTEQRDSAMYRCASSLEPGKGLQFKGTQYFGPGTRLLVL.

The count of this clone is one. This chain uses TRBV6-1 with TRBJ2-7; TRBD2 matches at 7 bases. The CDR3 is 16 residues long. Per germline, CDR1 MNHNS and CDR2 SASEGT. The J segment lost 2 bases and the V segment lost 0 bases, leaving 7 bases of the junction unmatched. The CDR3 here is CASSEAAGRAPYEQYF. DNA of the CDR3: TGTGCCAGCAGTGAAGCAGCAGGGAGGGCCCCCTACGAGCAGTACTTC.

This chain connects TRBV2 to TRBJ1-2; D not resolved. V lost 6 bases to trimming and J lost 3 bases, with 5 bases between them. CDR3 length: 11 residues. The germline V gene has CDR1 SNHLY and CDR2 FYNNEI. DNA for the CDR3: TGTGCCAGCAGCCTCGACTATGGCTACACCTTC. Translating gives CASSLDYGYTF.

The chain combines TRBV30 with TRBJ2-5, with D possibly matching TRBD1 (6 bases). The germline V and J ends were trimmed by 0 bases and 3 bases, with 11 bases remaining between them. The CDR3 totals 14 residues. Germline assignment: CDR1 GTSNPN and CDR2 SVGIG (reference sequence). The CDR3 DNA follows: TGTGCCTGGAGTGTGGGCAGGGGCGAAGAGACCCAGTACTTC. This codes for CAWSVGRGEETQYF.